Below are 5 T cell receptor beta chains sequenced from a single sample in a study of response to subunit inactivated influenza vaccine. In TCRdb, the RT-PCR reads were re-called with MiXCR into one record per CDR3 protein. The table shows fewer than 750,000 distinct CDR3 sequences, with 14% occurring only once. The sequenced sample was PBMCs from blood, obtained 12 days after vaccination. These receptors were taken from a man aged 50 to 59 who received an inactivated influenza vaccine.

In this sample, this clonotype turned up many times. The rearrangement uses TRBV5-1 and TRBJ2-4; 9 bases line up with TRBD1. CDR3 length: 15 residues. The junction had 7 bases not matched to a gene; V was cut back by 2 bases and J by 7 bases. The germline V gene has CDR1 SGHRS and CDR2 YFSETQ. DNA of the CDR3: TGCGCCAGCAGCTTAACAGGGGGCGATTTCAACATTCAGTACTTC. The encoded protein is CASSLTGGDFNIQYF.

The gene calls are TRBV20-1 and TRBJ2-1; a weak D match, TRBD1 (5 bases). Per the germline V gene, CDR1 is DFQATT and CDR2 is SNEGSKA (reference sequence). V dropped 1 base and J dropped 6 bases, with 7 bases sitting between them. The CDR3 totals 12 residues. In nucleotides, the CDR3 is TGCAGTGCTAGAGGACAGTTCAATGAGCAGTTCTTC. This encodes CSARGQFNEQFF.

This chain uses TRBV7-6 with TRBJ2-2; unclear D gene. Germline V CDR1 and CDR2: SGHVS, FNYEAQ. There are 14 residues in the CDR3. Trimming removed 3 bases at V and 7 bases at J, with 12 bases between. CDR3 residues: CASSFGPVNGELFF. The CDR3 coding sequence is TGTGCCAGCAGCTTTGGGCCGGTTAACGGGGAGCTGTTTTTT. Full variable domain (outside the CDR3, taken from reference TRBV7-6 and TRBJ2-2): GAGVSQSPRYKVTKRGQDVALRCDPISGHVSLYWYRQALGQGPEFLTYFNYEAQQDKSGLPNDRFSAERPEGSISTLTIQRTEQRDSAMYRCASSFGPVNGELFFGEGSRLTVL.

The chain couples TRBV7-2 to TRBJ2-5; TRBD1 might be the D (6 bases). CDR1 is SGHTA and CDR2 is FQGNSA in the germline V gene. V lost 8 bases to trimming and J lost 3 bases, with 10 bases between them. This CDR3 is built from 12 residues. CDR3 protein: CASGRGKETQYF. In DNA, the CDR3 is TGTGCCAGCGGCAGGGGAAAAGAGACCCAGTACTTC.

A few counts support this clonotype. The chain combines TRBV7-9 with TRBJ2-2; unclear D gene. Germline lookup yields CDR1 SEHNR and CDR2 FQNEAQ (reference sequence). This CDR3 spans 14 amino acids. V lost 1 base to trimming and J lost 7 bases, with 10 bases between them. The chain's CDR3 is CASSLGALGGELFF. As DNA, the CDR3 is TGTGCCAGCAGCTTAGGAGCTCTCGGCGGGGAGCTGTTTTTT. The whole variable domain, remainder taken from reference TRBV7-9 and TRBJ2-2, is DTGVSQNPRHKITKRGQNVTFRCDPISEHNRLYWYRQTLGQGPEFLTYFQNEAQLEKSRLLSDRFSAERPKGSFSTLEIQRTEQGDSAMYLCASSLGALGGELFFGEGSRLTVL.